This T cell receptor (beta chain) came from a study of T cells in Graves' hyperthyroidism and ophthalmopathy. Uncontrolled infection, other autoimmune disease, pregnancy and lactation each barred patients from inclusion. This clonotype was recorded a few times. Germline-derived CDR1 and CDR2 are LGHNA and YSLEER. There are 18 residues in the CDR3. The J segment lost 1 base and the V segment lost 0 bases, leaving 6 bases of the junction unmatched. TCR beta CDR3 regions were amplified from RNA transcripts. With the HTBI primer set, the TCR CDR3 went through a first round of RT-PCR. TCRdb used MiXCR to reprocess the multiplex PCR reads, holding one entry per CDR3 protein. The sample includes more than 450,000 distinct CDR3 sequences, 20% seen only once; the top ten take about 45%.

The sample consisted of blood. The chain links TRBV4-3 to TRBJ2-3, with 11 bases aligning to TRBD2. The clonotype comes from a man in his forties with Graves' ophthalmopathy. The CDR3 loop reads CASSQEVIAGGGTDTQYF. As DNA, the CDR3 is TGCGCCAGCAGCCAAGAGGTCATAGCGGGAGGGGGCACAGATACGCAGTATTTT.